The present T cell receptor beta chain was sequenced within a study of blood T cells in healthy people across ages. Study as a whole: Using template switching, researchers captured about one barcoded beta molecule for each two T cells.

It was with a sample-barcoded 5' primer and a J-beta primer mix that a second PCR of about 6 to 11 cycles was run. Each sample yielded at least 2.5 million CDR3-containing paired-end reads. TCRdb called the 5' RACE reads again in MiXCR, with one record for every CDR3 protein. The sample lists some 920,000 distinct CDR3 sequences; roughly half were seen once. Germline loops: CDR1 MNHEY, CDR2 SVGAGI. The CDR3 is 14 amino acids. V dropped 4 bases and J dropped 8 bases, with 17 bases sitting between them. Isolation yielded PBMCs, at least 7 million per sample, in every case. Extraction yielded at least 5.5 micrograms of total RNA per sample.

V and J are TRBV6-5 and TRBJ1-2; D gene uncertain. Material for sequencing was blood. This sequence was found in a woman in her fifties or sixties in good health. The CDR3 spells CASSLKFGLKGYTF. In nucleotides, the CDR3 is TGTGCCAGCAGTTTGAAATTTGGTCTGAAGGGCTACACCTTC.